This TCR beta chain was sequenced for a study of blood T cell repertoires in COVID-19. The CDR3 is 15 residues long. The germline CDR1 and CDR2 sequences are LNHDA and SQIVND (reference sequence). With V trimmed by 4 bases and J by 3 bases, 6 bases remained unmatched. Sequencing was performed with immunoSEQ multiplex PCR; in TCRdb, only in-frame clones are kept and a portion is missing. The sample carries just under 350,000 clones, about 89% recorded once. Enrolled during active infection, Seattle patients were then followed longitudinally. The rearrangement uses TRBV19 and TRBJ2-5; 9 bases agree with TRBD2. The receptor was derived from a woman aged 45-59 years with COVID-19, enrolled during active disease. The sequenced material came from peripheral blood. The CDR3 region has the DNA TGTGCCAGTAGTAAATTAGCGGGAGAGGAAGAGACCCAGTACTTC. This codes for CASSKLAGEEETQYF.